The present TCR beta chain was sequenced within a study of cytomegalovirus exposure and HLA in healthy donors (dated by TCRdb to about 2017). Regarding the research as a whole: An earlier analysis of several hundred of the donors reported about 300 Gb of sequence data and approximately 120 million unique TCR beta sequences obtained from about 179 million T cells. The study combined high-throughput TCR immunosequencing, statistical association of individual TCRs with disease status, and machine learning to predict cytomegalovirus infection status. To decide whether each TCR beta V gene segment behaved as functional or pseudogenic, an earlier analysis of some 540 of the donors relied on high-throughput TCR beta sequencing. The later analysis used no new phenotypic data to find candidate immune exposures, relying instead on TCR beta sequences and their occurrence across donors. The genetic ancestry cluster associated with self-reported Caucasian donors included 81% of the 398 genotyped donors. A separate validation cohort of roughly 130 different subjects was used in addition to the roughly 640-subject first cohort. All discovery cohort repertoires had been generated on a single sequencing platform. In a later genetic analysis, genome-wide SNP genotypes for about 65% of the roughly 670 donors were used, and that subset was treated as a discovery cohort. Among 300 to 500 genotyped donors of the cohort, an average of approximately 240,000 unique TCR beta nucleotide sequences was sequenced per donor, of which about 19% were non-productive. The study profiled the T cell repertoires of under 850 subjects by immunosequencing and related them to cytomegalovirus serostatus. To study patterns of TCR occurrence, a later analysis re-analyzed previously published TCR beta repertoires from just over 650 donors and added high-resolution HLA genotyping. Approximately 300 gigabases of sequencing data and 78 million or so unique TCR sequences were included in an early release covering about 700 HLA-typed donors. A handful of DR-DQ haplotypes were handled as single units for association and clustering because linkage in the cohort was strong. Donor age, sex, ethnicity and CMV serostatus were compiled alongside the repertoire data. Typing coverage varied by locus: roughly 629-630 donors for A, B, C, DRB1 and DQB1; roughly 500 for DQA1; around 610 for DPA1; around 490 for DPB1. The aim of the study was to test whether cataloging public T cell receptors could identify signatures of past pathogen exposure. HLA typing covered class I and class II loci at four-digit resolution. Paper-wide results and their limitations: According to a later genetic analysis, donors in an Asian-associated ancestry cluster had fewer N-insertions in productive TCRs than the approximately 650-donor mean. Sequencing depth was assumed to be roughly uniform across donors in the presence/absence analyses, though that assumption may not hold. HLA typing was unavailable for some donors at each locus, so association tests used only the typed subset. Some IMGT-functional V segments, including TRBV6-2 and TRBV6-3, could not be told apart with the 87-base-pair reads, so those segments were excluded. The classifier was reported to diagnose cytomegalovirus status with high specificity and sensitivity in both the original cohort and the validation cohort. The sequencing pipeline was judged likely to have produced a cluster of highly shared sequence variants as a technical artifact. Assigning TCR associations to individual alleles was difficult when HLA alleles, especially DR and DQ, strongly co-occurred. Compared with equally common non-associated chains, HLA-associated TCR beta chains in a later analysis were more clonally expanded and had lower generation probabilities. A total of fewer than 200 TCR beta chains were listed by the study as associated with cytomegalovirus. According to the authors, the approach could potentially be generalized to other disease states and immunological phenotypes. For the cohort, immune exposure information was limited to CMV serostatus. A further reported finding was that TCR beta sequences accurately predicted the HLA-A and HLA-B alleles for most subjects in the first cohort. The cohort was sequenced for TCR beta chains only, and without alpha or paired-chain data the features that could be detected were limited. According to a later analysis, parvovirus B19, influenza, CMV and Epstein-Barr virus appeared linked to several top co-occurrence clusters. While some public TCRs were present in many individuals, most TCR sequences turned up only very rarely across donors. Most CMV-associated TCR beta chains appeared to be HLA-restricted in a later analysis, and the HLA associations seemed to be driven largely by CMV exposure. Linkage disequilibrium might explain the correlated functional status among segregating V segments, but an unknown experimental factor could not be excluded. In a later analysis, the rate of TCR association differed among HLA loci, with DRB1 alleles having the most associated TCRs and HLA-C alleles having the fewest. Some 16 rarely observed V segments, including chromosome 9 orphons, were excluded from the earlier analysis of about 600 of the donors because counts were too low. Three of the identified cytomegalovirus-associated TCR beta chains were confirmed in vitro to be specific for cytomegalovirus antigens. In a later analysis, some 18,000 TCR beta sequences were associated with specific HLA alleles at a false discovery rate of 0.05. In an earlier analysis of 587 of the donors, most TCR beta V segments appeared in productive rearrangements about 90% or about 30% of the time, broadly matching IMGT annotations. An association between a missense DCLRE1C variant and V-gene and J-gene trimming of TCR beta chains was found in a later genetic analysis and replicated in an independent cohort.

The CDR3 sequence holds 16 residues, the cysteine and phenylalanine included. Of all the DNA, just the CDR3 is kept, 48 bases in frame from base 1. Relative to germline, V is 1 base shorter and J is 0 bases shorter, with 10 bases between their ends. The germline V gene specifies WSHSY as CDR1 and SAAADI as CDR2. The cohort comprised several hundred healthy bone marrow donors. At the time of sampling, all cohort members were nominally healthy, though unrecorded immune exposures were likely present. The donor was CMV seronegative and belonged to the group of over 300 seronegative cohort members. Every donor gave a peripheral blood sample, and the peripheral blood mononuclear cells from that sample were used for TCR beta sequencing. Genomic DNA extraction from the blood cell samples was performed with the Qiagen DNeasy Blood Extraction Kit. On this clone itself: This receptor's antigen is unknown. No quality values exist for individual bases; no much larger clone is one base distant.

Library preparation employed the immunoSEQ multiplex PCR assay. For the multiplex PCR, a mixture combining 60 forward primers for TCR Vbeta segments and 13 reverse primers for TCR Jbeta segments was used. The CDR3 region of rearranged TCR beta genes was amplified from genomic DNA with a multiplex PCR assay. The Illumina HiSeq System was used to sequence the amplified TCR beta libraries as 87-base-pair reads. Concerning the study's data processing: Across the 670 or so repertoires, a later analysis counted 75 million to 90 million unique TCR beta chains, roughly 11 million of which were shared by at least two donors. Raw reads were error-corrected and collapsed into unique sequences with a nearest-neighbor algorithm that merged closely related sequences to remove PCR and sequencing errors. V, D and J gene segments were assigned by aligning CDR3 sequences to IMGT reference sequences. Each retained sequence needed at least a six-nucleotide match to both a V gene segment and a J gene segment. A rearrangement counted as productive if the CDR3 had no stop codons and remained in frame with V and J, and every other rearrangement counted as non-productive. CDR3 was defined according to IMGT convention as the region running from the second conserved V-encoded cysteine to the conserved J-encoded phenylalanine. In an earlier analysis of around 600 of the donors, sequences lacking an unambiguous match to a single V gene segment were excluded. An earlier analysis of 500 to 700 of the donors classified V segments as functional when productive rearrangements were above 56.7% and as segregating when the standard deviation between donors was above 5%. A statistical classification framework was developed to diagnose cytomegalovirus status using the catalog of TCR beta chain sequences. In a later analysis, V and J genes were assigned by comparing TCR nucleotide sequences against IMGT/GENE-DB human TR gene sequences. In a later analysis, CDR3 sequences and most-parsimonious VDJ recombination scenarios were assigned using the TCRdist pipeline. In a later analysis, each TCR beta chain was defined by its CDR3 amino acid sequence together with its V-gene family, and reads lacking a unique V-gene family were excluded. To address suspected cross-contamination and a sequencing artifact, a later analysis removed 592 highly shared, low-generation-probability nucleotide sequences. In a later analysis, a clonal expansion index for each public chain was calculated from normalized within-repertoire ranks of inferred template counts. In a later analysis, generation probabilities were computed using a VDJ recombination model fitted to out-of-frame rearrangements, and the results were checked against IGoR. Hypergeometric tests were used in a later analysis to score TCR-TCR, TCR-HLA and TCR-CMV co-occurrence, with a repertoire-size bias correction applied to the TCR pairs. In a later analysis, false discovery rates were estimated by permuting HLA or CMV assignments 20 times. A later analysis grouped co-occurring TCRs with DBSCAN, adding TCRdist sequence similarity when clustering within HLA-allele-positive subsets. Co-occurrence clustering excluded repertoires with fewer than 30,000 or more than 120,000 public chains, plus five with anomalous nucleotide sharing. TCRdb holds this immuneACCESS table with in-frame rearrangements only. Some clones are missing; in checked studies, unresolved V genes explain under half, and the rest has no known cause. For V, J and clone size, that table is used; D and trimming come from the DNA. This sample comprises some 200,000 clones, 79% of them detected only once. The ten top clones hold about 2% of the sample.

The sample comprised PBMCs. The receptor was isolated from a woman aged 45 to 65 in good health and CMV-seronegative. The chain was built from TRBV10-2 and TRBJ1-3; the D gene identity is not certain. This receptor carries the CDR3 CASSEWMGRSGNTIYF. The sequenced DNA: TGCGCCAGCAGTGAGTGGATGGGCCGCTCTGGAAACACCATATATTTT.